The 18 T cell receptor beta chains listed next were all sequenced from one sample in a study of OX40 agonist ivuxolimab in advanced cancers. Produced via immunoSEQ multiplex PCR; TCRdb's table is partial and in-frame only. The top ten clones hold around 6% of a sample with about 89,000 clones, about 86% of them seen once. Here the sequenced sample was CD4+ or CD8+ T cells sorted from blood, taken in a trial of the OX40 agonist ivuxolimab. Receptor source: an adult with an advanced solid tumor such as melanoma, head and neck, liver or kidney cancer.

J is TRBJ2-3 and V is TRBV19; D remains ambiguous. The CDR3 is 12 residues long. Germline assignment: CDR1 LNHDA and CDR2 SQIVND (reference sequence). The V end was cut by 6 bases, the J end by 2 bases, with 6 bases between. CDR3 DNA: TGTGCCAGTAGCGGAAACACAGATACGCAGTATTTT. Its translation is CASSGNTDTQYF.

The chain combines TRBV6-5 with TRBJ2-3, with D unclear. This CDR3 comprises 15 residues. CDR1 is MNHEY, CDR2 SVGAGI, per germline. Between the trimmed V and J ends, which lost 2 bases and 0 bases, there was a span of 9 bases. CDR3 coding DNA: TGTGCCAGCAGTTACGGACCGAAAAGCACAGATACGCAGTATTTT. Translated: CASSYGPKSTDTQYF.

The chain has TRBV29-1 and TRBJ1-3; 8 bases map to TRBD1. Germline assignment: CDR1 SQVTM and CDR2 ANQGSEA. The junction had 15 bases not matched to a gene; V was cut back by 6 bases and J by 5 bases. The CDR3 has 16 amino acids. CDR3 DNA: TGCAGCGTATCCGGGACAGGCACCGACTTTCGAAACACCATATATTTT. Translation gives CSVSGTGTDFRNTIYF. The variable domain in full, completed from reference TRBV29-1 and TRBJ1-3, reads SAVISQKPSRDICQRGTSLTIQCQVDSQVTMMFWYRQQPGQSLTLIATANQGSEATYESGFVIDKFPISRPNLTFSTLTVSNMSPEDSSIYLCSVSGTGTDFRNTIYFGEGSWLTVV.

V gene TRBV7-2 combines with J gene TRBJ2-7; tentative D call: TRBD1 (5 bases). The CDR3 is 12 amino acids. Germline V CDR1 and CDR2: SGHTA, FQGNSA. V was trimmed by 5 bases and J by 6 bases, leaving 11 bases between them. The CDR3 spells CASSSQRGEQYF. In DNA form, the CDR3 reads TGTGCCAGCAGCAGTCAAAGGGGCGAGCAGTACTTC.

J is TRBJ2-1 and V is TRBV9, with D perhaps matching TRBD2 (6 bases). Trimming left V 4 bases short and J 5 bases short, with 19 bases between. The CDR3 consists of 16 residues. Germline V CDR1 and CDR2: SGDLS, YYNGEE. The CDR3 nucleotides are TGTGCCAGCAGCCCCCGCCGGGACTTGGGACACAATGAGCAGTTCTTC. Protein: CASSPRRDLGHNEQFF. Filled out from reference TRBV9 and TRBJ2-1, the complete variable domain reads DSGVTQTPKHLITATGQRVTLRCSPRSGDLSVYWYQQSLDQGLQFLIQYYNGEERAKGNILERFSAQQFPDLHSELNLSSLELGDSALYFCASSPRRDLGHNEQFFGPGTRLTVL.

The chain carries TRBV7-2 and TRBJ1-4; 9 bases fit TRBD1. Trimming cost V 4 bases and J 10 bases; bases outside gene matches: 13. Germline V CDR1 and CDR2: SGHTA, FQGNSA. CDR3 length equals 16 residues. This CDR3 is CASSSNTGGIAGKLFF. The CDR3 DNA follows: TGTGCCAGCAGCTCGAACACAGGGGGCATTGCGGGAAAACTGTTTTTT.

V usage is TRBV19 and J usage is TRBJ2-6; D perhaps matches TRBD1 (7 bases). V lost 9 bases and J 8 bases, leaving 17 bases between the germline ends. Germline V gene sequence: CDR1 LNHDA, CDR2 SQIVND (reference sequence). The CDR3 runs to 14 residues. The CDR3 region has the DNA TGTGCCAGCGGGGGACAGAAAGTACCCAACGTCCTGACTTTC. Protein product: CASGGQKVPNVLTF. The whole variable domain, filled in from reference TRBV19 and TRBJ2-6, reads DGGITQSPKYLFRKEGQNVTLSCEQNLNHDAMYWYRQDPGQGLRLIYYSQIVNDFQKGDIAEGYSVSREKKESFPLTVTSAQKNPTAFYLCASGGQKVPNVLTFGAGSRLTVL.

This chain joins TRBV29-1 and TRBJ2-7; 8 positions match TRBD2. The V segment lost 8 bases and the J segment 3 bases; nucleotides outside the gene matches: 3. CDR3 length equals 11 residues. Germline CDR1 and CDR2: SQVTM and ANQGSEA. The CDR3 DNA follows: TGCAGCTCTGGGACTAGCTACGAGCAGTACTTC. Its translation is CSSGTSYEQYF.

The J gene is TRBJ1-2, the V gene TRBV30, with D tentatively TRBD1 (5 bases). Germline V gives CDR1 GTSNPN, CDR2 SVGIG (reference sequence). This CDR3 has 11 residues. V was clipped by 8 bases and J by 6 bases, with 13 bases between them. The CDR3 DNA follows: TGTGCCAGGGACGCAGGTGATGGCTACACCTTC. Its translation is CARDAGDGYTF.

The gene calls are TRBV5-1 and TRBJ2-1, with 11 nucleotides matching TRBD2. Trimming cost V 0 bases and J 10 bases; bases outside gene matches: 9. Germline V CDR1 and CDR2: SGHRS, YFSETQ. CDR3 size: 16 residues. DNA of the CDR3: TGCGCCAGCAGCTTGGCCCGGCTAGCGGGGGGTGACGAGCAGTTCTTC. Its translation is CASSLARLAGGDEQFF.

CDR3 in amino acids: CASSLIVGLNSPLHF. The CDR3 nucleotides read TGCGCCAGCAGCTTGATAGTGGGCCTTAATTCACCCCTCCACTTT. The V gene is TRBV5-1, the J gene TRBJ1-6, with unresolved D. The germline V and J ends were trimmed by 1 base and 6 bases, with 11 bases remaining between them. CDR1 SGHRS and CDR2 YFSETQ come from the germline V gene. CDR3 length equals 15 residues.

The chain is built from TRBV5-6 and TRBJ2-7; D might be TRBD1 or TRBD2, each matching 5 bases. Trimming left V 2 bases short and J 2 bases short, with 11 bases between. The CDR3 runs to 14 residues. Germline loops: CDR1 SGHDT, CDR2 YYEEEE. Written as DNA, the CDR3 is TGTGCCAGCAGCTTAGGGACGGACGCCTACGAGCAGTACTTC. Translation: CASSLGTDAYEQYF. Combining the CDR3 with reference TRBV5-6 and TRBJ2-7 gives the whole variable domain DAGVTQSPTHLIKTRGQQVTLRCSPKSGHDTVSWYQQALGQGPQFIFQYYEEEERQRGNFPDRFSGHQFPNYSSELNVNALLLGDSALYLCASSLGTDAYEQYFGPGTRLTVT.

This clone was detected once. The genes are TRBV10-3 and TRBJ2-5; D might be TRBD2 (6 bases). CDR3 size: 12 residues. V gave up 5 bases and J gave up 5 bases, with 9 bases separating them. In germline, CDR1 is ENHRY, CDR2 SYGVKD. CDR3 amino acids: CAISPREETQYF. The CDR3 region has the DNA TGTGCCATCAGTCCCCGGGAGGAGACCCAGTACTTC.

The rearrangement joins TRBV7-6 to TRBJ2-5, with 12 nucleotides matching TRBD2. Germline CDR1 is SGHVS and CDR2 is FNYEAQ. The trim removed 4 bases at V and 0 bases at J, leaving 6 bases unmatched. This CDR3 is built from 17 residues. In nucleotides, the CDR3 is TGTGCCAGCAGCTCGACTAGCGGGGGAGGATACCAAGAGACCCAGTACTTC. This gives the protein CASSSTSGGGYQETQYF.

Only one count was recorded for this clone. V gene TRBV18 combines with J gene TRBJ1-6; TRBD1 matches at 9 bases. The CDR3 sequence is 16 residues long. Germline V gene lookup returns CDR1 KGHSH and CDR2 LQKENI. V lost 3 bases, J lost 7 bases, and 7 bases stayed unmatched. The CDR3 region has the DNA TGTGCCAGCTCACCGAGACAGGGGGTCGGGAATTCACCCCTCCACTTT. It specifies CASSPRQGVGNSPLHF.

V usage is TRBV5-1 and J usage is TRBJ1-2, with D possibly matching TRBD1 (6 bases). Deletions cut 4 bases from V and 4 bases from J, with 11 bases between. This CDR3 region has 13 residues. Looked up from germline, CDR1 is SGHRS and CDR2 is YFSETQ. Here the CDR3 reads CASSADRIYGYTF. The CDR3 coding sequence is TGCGCCAGCAGCGCTGACAGGATCTATGGCTACACCTTC.

This chain joins TRBV25-1 and TRBJ1-4; D possibly corresponds to TRBD1 (6 bases). Trimming removed 3 bases at V and 6 bases at J, with 14 bases between. Germline V gene lookup returns CDR1 MGHDK and CDR2 SYGVNS. The CDR3 runs to 15 residues. The CDR3 region is CASSEPRGRHEKLFF. In nucleotides, the CDR3 is TGTGCCAGCAGTGAGCCCAGGGGCAGGCATGAAAAACTGTTTTTT. Variable domain in full (rest from reference TRBV25-1 and TRBJ1-4): EADIYQTPRYLVIGTGKKITLECSQTMGHDKMYWYQQDPGMELHLIHYSYGVNSTEKGDLSSESTVSRIRTEHFPLTLESARPSHTSQYLCASSEPRGRHEKLFFGSGTQLSVL.

The chain couples TRBV5-1 to TRBJ2-3; either TRBD1 or TRBD2 may fit D (6 bases each). Between the trimmed V and J ends, which lost 1 base and 2 bases, there was a span of 14 bases. The CDR3 consists of 16 residues. From germline, CDR1 is SGHRS and CDR2 YFSETQ. CDR3 bases: TGCGCCAGCAGCTTGACCCGGGGGCCGTACACAGATACGCAGTATTTT. This codes for CASSLTRGPYTDTQYF.